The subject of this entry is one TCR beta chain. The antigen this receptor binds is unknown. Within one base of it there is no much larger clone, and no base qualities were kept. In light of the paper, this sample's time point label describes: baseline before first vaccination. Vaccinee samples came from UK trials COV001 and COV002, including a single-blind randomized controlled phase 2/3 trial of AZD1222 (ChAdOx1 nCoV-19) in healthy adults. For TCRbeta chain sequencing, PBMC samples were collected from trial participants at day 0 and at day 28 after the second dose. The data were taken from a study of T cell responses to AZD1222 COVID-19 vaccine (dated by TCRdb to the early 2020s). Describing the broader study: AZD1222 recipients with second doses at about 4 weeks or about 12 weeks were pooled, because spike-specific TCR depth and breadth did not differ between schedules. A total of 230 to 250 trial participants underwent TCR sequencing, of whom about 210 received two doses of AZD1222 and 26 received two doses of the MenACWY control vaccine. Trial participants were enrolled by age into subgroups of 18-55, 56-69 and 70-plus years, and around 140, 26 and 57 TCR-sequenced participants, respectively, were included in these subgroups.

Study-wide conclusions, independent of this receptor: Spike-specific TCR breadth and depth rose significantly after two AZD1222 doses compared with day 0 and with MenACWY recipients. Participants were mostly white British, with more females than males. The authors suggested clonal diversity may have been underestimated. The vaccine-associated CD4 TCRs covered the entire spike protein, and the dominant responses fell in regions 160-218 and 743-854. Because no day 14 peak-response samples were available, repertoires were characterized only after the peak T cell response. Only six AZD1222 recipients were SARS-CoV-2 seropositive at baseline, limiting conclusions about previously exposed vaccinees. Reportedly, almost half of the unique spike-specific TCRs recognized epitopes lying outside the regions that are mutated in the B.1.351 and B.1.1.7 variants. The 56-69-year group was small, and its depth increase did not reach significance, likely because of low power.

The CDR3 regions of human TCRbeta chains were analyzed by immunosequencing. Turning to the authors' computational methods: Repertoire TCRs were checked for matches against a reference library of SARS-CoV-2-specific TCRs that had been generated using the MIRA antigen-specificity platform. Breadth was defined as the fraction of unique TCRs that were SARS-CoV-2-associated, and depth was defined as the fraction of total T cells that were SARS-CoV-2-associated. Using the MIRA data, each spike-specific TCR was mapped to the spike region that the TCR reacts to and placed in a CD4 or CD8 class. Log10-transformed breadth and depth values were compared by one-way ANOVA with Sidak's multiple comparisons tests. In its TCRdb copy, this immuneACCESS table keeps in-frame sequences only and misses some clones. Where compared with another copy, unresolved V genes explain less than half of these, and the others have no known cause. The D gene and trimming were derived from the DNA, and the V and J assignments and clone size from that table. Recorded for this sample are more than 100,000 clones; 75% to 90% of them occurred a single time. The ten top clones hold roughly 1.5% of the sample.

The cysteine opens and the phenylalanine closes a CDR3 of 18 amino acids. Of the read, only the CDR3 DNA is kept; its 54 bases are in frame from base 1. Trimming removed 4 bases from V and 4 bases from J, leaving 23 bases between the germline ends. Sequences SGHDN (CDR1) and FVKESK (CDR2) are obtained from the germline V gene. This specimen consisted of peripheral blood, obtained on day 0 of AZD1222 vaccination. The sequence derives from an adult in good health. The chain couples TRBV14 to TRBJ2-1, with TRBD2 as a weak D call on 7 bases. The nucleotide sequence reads TGTGCCAGCAGCCGCCCCCGGTCGCAGCGGGGACAATACAATGAGCAGTTCTTC. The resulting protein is CASSRPRSQRGQYNEQFF.